The clone carrying this T cell receptor beta chain was counted only a few times. Its antigen is currently unknown. A second about 6 to 12 cycle PCR used barcoded and J-beta primers. TCRdb processed the 5' RACE reads anew with MiXCR; each CDR3 protein has one entry. The data hold some 1,000,000 distinct CDR3 sequences, with roughly 24% observed a single time. The CDR3 is 17 residues long. Germline V gives CDR1 DFQATT, CDR2 SNEGSKA (reference sequence). The data belong to a study of blood T cells in healthy people across ages. Notes on the study in general: No one knew whether donors had CMV, which possibly confounded expanded clonotype changes.

This same sample was also part of a study on T cells of mothers and their children.

V gene TRBV20-1 combines with J gene TRBJ2-5; 9 positions match TRBD1. The DNA matches TRBJ2-7 better at its end, which makes the J call doubtful. Sequenced: blood. The sequence was collected from a girl aged 2-9 years in good health. The CDR3 coding sequence is TGCAGTGCTAGCCCAGTCAATCGGACAGGGGATCCCTACGAGCAGTACTTC. Protein: CSASPVNRTGDPYEQYF.